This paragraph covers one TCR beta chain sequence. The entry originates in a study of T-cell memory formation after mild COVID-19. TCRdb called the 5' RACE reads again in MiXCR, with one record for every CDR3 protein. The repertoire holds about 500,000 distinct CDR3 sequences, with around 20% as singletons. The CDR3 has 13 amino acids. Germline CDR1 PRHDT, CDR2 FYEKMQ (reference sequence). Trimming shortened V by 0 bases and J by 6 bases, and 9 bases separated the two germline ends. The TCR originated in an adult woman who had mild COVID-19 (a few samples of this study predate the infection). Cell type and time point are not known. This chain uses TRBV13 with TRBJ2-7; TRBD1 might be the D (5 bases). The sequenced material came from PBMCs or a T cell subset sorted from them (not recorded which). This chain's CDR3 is CASSLGLRGEQYF. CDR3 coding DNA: TGTGCCAGCAGCTTAGGCCTAAGGGGCGAGCAGTACTTC.